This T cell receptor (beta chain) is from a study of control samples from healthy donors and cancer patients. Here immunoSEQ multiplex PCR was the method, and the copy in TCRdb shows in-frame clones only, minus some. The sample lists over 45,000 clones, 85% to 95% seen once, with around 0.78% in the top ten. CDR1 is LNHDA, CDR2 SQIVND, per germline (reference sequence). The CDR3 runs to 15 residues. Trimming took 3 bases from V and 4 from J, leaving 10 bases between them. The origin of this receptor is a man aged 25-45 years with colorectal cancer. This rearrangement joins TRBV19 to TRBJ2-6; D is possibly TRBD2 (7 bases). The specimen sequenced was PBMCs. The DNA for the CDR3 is TGTGCCAGTAGTATTAGGGGGGGCGGGGCCAACGTCCTGACTTTC. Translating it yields CASSIRGGGANVLTF.